Shown below are 23 T cell receptor beta chains from a single sample sequenced in a study of T cell clonality in common variable immunodeficiency. Study-level findings and limits: Common variable immunodeficiency TCR beta sequences reportedly had fewer deletions and N-nucleotide insertions.

TCRdb keeps only in-frame clones here, not all; method: immunoSEQ multiplex PCR. This repertoire holds some 25,000 clones, and none appear only once. Which antigens these TCRs recognize remains unknown. Sample: peripheral blood mononuclear cells. All receptors come from a human donor with common variable immunodeficiency.

This clone showed up many times. The read terminates 3 residues before the CDR3 end, so the remaining end is supplied by the germline J gene. This sequence joins TRBV18 and TRBJ1-4, with 7 bases lining up with TRBD1. Unmatched junction bases numbered 6, after V lost 4 bases and J lost 4 bases. The V gene's germline CDR1 is KGHSH and CDR2 LQKENI. This CDR3 region has 15 residues. The CDR3 spells CASSLRDSDNEKLFF. The CDR3 DNA, read in part, is TGTGCCAGCTCACTCCGGGACAGTGATAATGAAAAA.

A note on this clone: Sequencing ends 3 residues short of the CDR3 end; the germline J gene provides the rest. The chain uses TRBV7-9 and TRBJ1-2; D perhaps matches TRBD1 (6 bases). V gave up 7 bases and J gave up 4 bases, with 13 bases separating them. The CDR3 covers 13 residues. Per germline, CDR1 SEHNR and CDR2 FQNEAQ (reference sequence). CDR3 DNA, as far as it was read: TGTGCCAGCAACTCAGGGGATGGCTATGGC. Its protein product is CASNSGDGYG. The entire CDR3 reads CASNSGDGYGYTF. Full variable domain (missing parts from reference TRBV7-9 and TRBJ1-2): DTGVSQNPRHKITKRGQNVTFRCDPISEHNRLYWYRQTLGQGPEFLTYFQNEAQLEKSRLLSDRFSAERPKGSFSTLEIQRTEQGDSAMYLCASNSGDGYGYTFGSGTRLTVV.

About this clone itself: Sequencing ends 3 residues short of the CDR3 end; the germline J gene provides the rest. The genes are TRBV18 and TRBJ2-7, with 7 bases fitting TRBD2. This CDR3 contains 16 residues. In germline, CDR1 is KGHSH, CDR2 LQKENI. V shed 2 bases and J 3 bases; nucleotides not matched to a gene: 10. CDR3 bases read: TGTGCCAGCTCACCAGTGCGGGAGACGGTAGTCTACGAG. This translates into CASSPVRETVVYE. The CDR3 in full is CASSPVRETVVYEQYF. The whole variable domain, filled in from reference TRBV18 and TRBJ2-7, reads NAGVMQNPRHLVRRRGQEARLRCSPMKGHSHVYWYRQLPEEGLKFMVYLQKENIIDESGMPKERFSAEFPKEGPSILRIQQVVRGDSAAYFCASSPVRETVVYEQYFGPGTRLTVT.

This clone rates as large. The CDR3 goes on 3 residues after the read ends, and that part is filled in from the germline J gene. The J gene is TRBJ2-1, the V gene TRBV20-1; 9 bases are shared with TRBD2. This CDR3 has 15 amino acids. Germline assignment: CDR1 DFQATT and CDR2 SNEGSKA (reference sequence). J was trimmed by 2 bases and V by 0 bases; bases with no gene match: 2. Incomplete CDR3 DNA: TGCAGTGCTAGAGATCTAGCGGGACCCTACAATGAG. It is translated as CSARDLAGPYNE. The entire CDR3 is CSARDLAGPYNEQFF.

About this clone itself: The read finishes 3 residues shy of the CDR3 end, and the germline J gene is used to complete it. The chain is built from TRBV19 and TRBJ2-1; 7 nucleotides align to TRBD2. Per the germline V gene, CDR1 is LNHDA and CDR2 is SQIVND (reference sequence). Trimming removed 0 bases from V and 0 bases from J; junction bases left unmatched: 2. This CDR3 comprises 16 residues. The CDR3 bases that were read are TGTGCCAGTAGTATAGAGGGGGGGAGCTCCTACAATGAG. It codes for CASSIEGGSSYNE. The CDR3, in full, reads CASSIEGGSSYNEQFF.

Worth noting for this clone: The read gets to within 3 residues of the CDR3 end, and the germline J gene fills in the rest. The V gene is TRBV5-1, the J gene TRBJ2-3; D not certain. The germline gives CDR1 SGHRS, CDR2 YFSETQ. Trimming took 6 bases from V and 5 from J, leaving 16 bases between them. CDR3 length equals 14 residues. The DNA read from the CDR3 is TGCGCCAGCACCCGGGTCCCTGGTGGAGATACG. It translates to CASTRVPGGDT. The whole CDR3 reads CASTRVPGGDTQYF.

CDR3 bases read: TGTGCCAGCAGCTTAGCTCGGGTTACTGAA. Amino acid sequence: CASSLARVTE. The complete CDR3 reads CASSLARVTEAFF. V usage is TRBV7-2 and J usage is TRBJ1-1; no definite D call. Sequencing ends 3 residues short of the CDR3 end; the germline J gene provides the rest. The CDR3 covers 13 residues. Deletions cut 0 bases from V and 5 bases from J, with 7 bases between. Germline V gives CDR1 SGHTA, CDR2 FQGNSA.

At least ten counts were recorded for this clone. Coverage ceases 3 residues before the CDR3 finishes, and the germline J gene fills in the end. The J gene is TRBJ1-4, the V gene TRBV19; TRBD1 aligns across 9 bases. The CDR3 loop spans 14 amino acids. Per germline, CDR1 LNHDA and CDR2 SQIVND (reference sequence). The ends lost 6 bases at V and 4 bases at J; junction bases unmatched: 3. Here the CDR3 reads CASRDRGFNEKLFF. The sequenced part of the CDR3 DNA is TGTGCCAGTAGGGACAGGGGATTTAATGAAAAA.

For this clone: The CDR3 goes on 3 residues after the read ends, and that part is filled in from the germline J gene. The V and J genes are TRBV19 and TRBJ1-3; 7 bases are a match to TRBD1. CDR1 and CDR2 (germline): LNHDA, SQIVND (reference sequence). V was clipped by 5 bases and J by 2 bases; unmatched bases: 9. The length of the CDR3 is 16 residues. The CDR3 reads CASSSYRGLAGNTIYF. Partial CDR3 DNA: TGTGCCAGTAGTTCGTACAGGGGACTGGCTGGAAACACC. The full variable domain, rest sourced from reference TRBV19 and TRBJ1-3, is DGGITQSPKYLFRKEGQNVTLSCEQNLNHDAMYWYRQDPGQGLRLIYYSQIVNDFQKGDIAEGYSVSREKKESFPLTVTSAQKNPTAFYLCASSSYRGLAGNTIYFGEGSWLTVV.

By share, this clone counts as medium-sized. The read terminates 3 residues before the CDR3 end, so the remaining end is supplied by the germline J gene. The chain links TRBV24-1 to TRBJ2-5; 10 bases line up with TRBD1. Unmatched junction bases numbered 5, after V lost 6 bases and J lost 2 bases. The germline gives CDR1 KGHDR, CDR2 SFDVKD. This CDR3 has 15 amino acids. The sequenced CDR3 bases are TGTGCCACCAGTTGGACAGGGGGTAGGCAAGAGACC. Translation: CATSWTGGRQET. The whole CDR3 protein is CATSWTGGRQETQYF.

For this clone: The read gets to within 3 residues of the CDR3 end, and the germline J gene fills in the rest. The chain couples TRBV7-3 to TRBJ1-1, with a tentative D call TRBD1 (6 bases). V lost 5 bases to trimming and J lost 3 bases, with 13 bases between them. Germline loops: CDR1 SGHTA, CDR2 FQGTGA. The CDR3 extends over 14 amino acids. The CDR3 DNA, read in part, is TGTGCCAGCAGCGCGGCAGGGGTGGACACTGAA. Translating gives CASSAAGVDTE. The complete CDR3 sequence is CASSAAGVDTEAFF.

As regards this clone: The read comes to an end 3 residues before the CDR3 does, leaving the germline J gene to fill in the end. The genes are TRBV5-6 and TRBJ1-2; D possibly corresponds to TRBD1 (6 bases). CDR1 SGHDT and CDR2 YYEEEE come from the germline V gene. V lost 6 bases to trimming and J lost 3 bases, with 15 bases between them. The CDR3 is 14 amino acids. CDR3: CASTLGRGDYGYTF. CDR3 DNA (partial): TGTGCCAGCACCCTGGGCAGGGGTGACTATGGC. Combining the CDR3 with reference TRBV5-6 and TRBJ1-2 gives the whole variable domain DAGVTQSPTHLIKTRGQQVTLRCSPKSGHDTVSWYQQALGQGPQFIFQYYEEEERQRGNFPDRFSGHQFPNYSSELNVNALLLGDSALYLCASTLGRGDYGYTFGSGTRLTVV.

This clone was counted a few times. The DNA read from the CDR3 is TGTGCCAGCAGCCCGACTAGCGGCAATGAG. It translates to CASSPTSGNE. The full CDR3 reads CASSPTSGNEQFF. The V call is TRBV7-9, the J call TRBJ2-1, with 9 positions matching TRBD2. The read comes to an end 3 residues before the CDR3 does, leaving the germline J gene to fill in the end. CDR3 length: 13 amino acids. V lost 5 bases, J lost 6 bases, and 2 bases stayed unmatched. Germline values: CDR1 SEHNR, CDR2 FQNEAQ (reference sequence).

This clone was seen many times. The CDR3 is cut off 3 residues early in the read; its end comes from the germline J gene. The V gene is TRBV18, the J gene TRBJ2-5, with D possibly matching TRBD2 (6 bases). The germline V and J ends were trimmed by 6 bases and 2 bases, with 13 bases remaining between them. Germline assignment: CDR1 KGHSH and CDR2 LQKENI. The CDR3 covers 14 residues. Incomplete CDR3 DNA: TGTGCCAGCTCTCAGGGAGCGGGTCAAGAGACC. Translated, it gives CASSQGAGQET. The CDR3 as a whole reads CASSQGAGQETQYF.

This clone appeared a few times. One junction end does not reproduce the germline sequence, and a read error may be involved. The CDR3 is cut off 3 residues early in the read; its end comes from the germline J gene. J is TRBJ1-1 and V is TRBV7-9, with D perhaps TRBD1 (5 bases). The germline gives CDR1 SEHNR, CDR2 FQNEAQ (reference sequence). The CDR3 spans 15 residues. The sequenced CDR3 bases are TGTGCCAGCAGCTTAGAGTCAGGGTTGAAAACTGAA. Translation gives CASSLESGLKTE. The full CDR3 sequence reads CASSLESGLKTEAFF.

The CDR3 DNA, read in part, is TGTGCCAGCAGCTTCGCAGGGGGCGGCAACAATGAG. It codes for CASSFAGGGNNE. The complete CDR3 sequence is CASSFAGGGNNEQFF. The V call is TRBV7-3, the J call TRBJ2-1; 8 bases align to TRBD1. The read is 3 residues too short to cover the CDR3 end, so that end is filled in from the germline J gene. Germline V lookup: CDR1 SGHTA, CDR2 FQGTGA. The CDR3 is 15 amino acids. V was clipped by 3 bases and J by 5 bases; unmatched bases: 6.

Points on this clone: From the germline J gene comes the end of the CDR3, since the read stops 3 residues before it. The chain uses TRBV7-9 and TRBJ1-2; D not certain. This CDR3 is 13 amino acids long. Germline CDR1 is SEHNR and CDR2 is FQNEAQ (reference sequence). CDR3 DNA (partial): TGTGCCAGCAGCTTAGCACAGTCTGGGGGC. It yields the protein CASSLAQSGG. The complete CDR3 reads CASSLAQSGGYTF. The complete variable domain, with remaining parts taken from reference TRBV7-9 and TRBJ1-2, reads DTGVSQNPRHKITKRGQNVTFRCDPISEHNRLYWYRQTLGQGPEFLTYFQNEAQLEKSRLLSDRFSAERPKGSFSTLEIQRTEQGDSAMYLCASSLAQSGGYTFGSGTRLTVV.

This clone was found a few times. Read coverage stops 3 residues before the CDR3 terminus; the germline J gene supplies the remainder. The chain has TRBV18 and TRBJ2-7, with TRBD2 matching 8 bases. Germline V CDR1 and CDR2: KGHSH, LQKENI. The CDR3 has 16 residues. V lost 4 bases to trimming and J lost 0 bases; unmatched junction nucleotides: 8. CDR3 DNA (partial): TGTGCCAGCTCACGGCGGGGGGACTCCCCCTCCTACGAG. Its protein is CASSRRGDSPSYE. The complete CDR3 protein is CASSRRGDSPSYEQYF.

Comment on this clone: The sequence runs out 3 residues before the end of the CDR3; the remainder is reconstructed from the germline J gene. This chain connects TRBV4-2 to TRBJ2-7; 9 nucleotides line up with TRBD2. The CDR3 runs to 15 residues. The junction had 6 bases not matched to a gene; V was cut back by 4 bases and J by 2 bases. CDR1 LGHNA and CDR2 YNFKEQ come from the germline V gene. The chain's CDR3 is CASSPTSGRTYEQYF. The covered CDR3 bases are TGTGCCAGCAGCCCTACCAGCGGGAGGACCTACGAG.

Concerning this clone itself: The CDR3 end lies 3 residues beyond the end of the read and is filled in from the germline J gene. V and J are TRBV18 and TRBJ1-2; D unresolved. Germline CDR1 KGHSH, CDR2 LQKENI. There are 11 residues in the CDR3. The part of the CDR3 DNA that was read is TGTGCCAGCTCACTAGATGAAGGC. Translating gives CASSLDEG. The whole CDR3 protein reads CASSLDEGYTF.

The table lists this clone with many counts. The CDR3 end falls 3 residues outside the read, so it is completed with the germline J gene. V gene TRBV4-1 combines with J gene TRBJ1-5; 7 bases match TRBD1. Germline V gene lookup returns CDR1 MGHRA and CDR2 YSYEKL. CDR3 length: 15 amino acids. After removal of 3 bases from V and 3 bases from J, the junction contained 5 bases not matched to a gene. CDR3 residues: CASSQGQFNNQPQHF. The part of the CDR3 DNA that was read is TGCGCCAGCAGCCAGGGACAGTTTAACAATCAGCCC.

With regard to this clone: The read gets to within 3 residues of the CDR3 end, and the germline J gene fills in the rest. The rearrangement links TRBV6-2 or TRBV6-3 to TRBJ2-7; D is possibly TRBD1 (5 bases). V was cut by 8 bases and J by 0 bases, with 17 bases left in between. The germline V gene encodes CDR1 MNHEY and CDR2 SVGEGT. The CDR3 is made up of 15 amino acids. CDR3 region: CASCNSQGYSYEQYF. The part of the CDR3 DNA that was read is TGTGCCAGCTGCAACTCCCAGGGCTACTCCTACGAG.

Of note for this clone: The read falls 3 residues short of the CDR3 end, and the missing part is taken from the germline J gene. This chain uses TRBV7-3 with TRBJ2-1; D perhaps matches TRBD2 (6 bases). Germline V lookup: CDR1 SGHTA, CDR2 FQGTGA. This CDR3 comprises 16 residues. Trimming took 2 bases from V and 9 from J, leaving 20 bases between them. The CDR3 loop reads CASSLGDLRDGREQFF. The CDR3 bases that were read are TGTGCCAGCAGCTTAGGGGACTTGCGGGACGGGCGTGAG.